The entry below describes one T cell receptor beta chain. The authors ran a second PCR of 7 to 11 cycles using a sample-barcoded 5' primer and a J-beta primer mix. In TCRdb, the 5' RACE reads were re-called with MiXCR into one record per CDR3 protein. The sample consists of almost 550,000 distinct CDR3 sequences, around 24% of them appearing once. The data were taken from a study of blood T cells in healthy people across ages. The CDR3 loop spans 15 amino acids. Per germline, CDR1 LGHNA and CDR2 YSLEER. Trimming pared 0 bases from V and 8 bases from J, leaving 13 bases between. These data also formed part of another study, on T cells of mothers and their children.

Sequencing used blood. The TCR comes from a boy aged 5 to 17 in good health. V and J are TRBV4-3 and TRBJ1-4; D unresolved. Here the CDR3 reads CASSQESGFGEKLFF. CDR3 sequence (DNA): TGCGCCAGCAGCCAAGAGTCGGGGTTTGGCGAAAAACTGTTTTTT.